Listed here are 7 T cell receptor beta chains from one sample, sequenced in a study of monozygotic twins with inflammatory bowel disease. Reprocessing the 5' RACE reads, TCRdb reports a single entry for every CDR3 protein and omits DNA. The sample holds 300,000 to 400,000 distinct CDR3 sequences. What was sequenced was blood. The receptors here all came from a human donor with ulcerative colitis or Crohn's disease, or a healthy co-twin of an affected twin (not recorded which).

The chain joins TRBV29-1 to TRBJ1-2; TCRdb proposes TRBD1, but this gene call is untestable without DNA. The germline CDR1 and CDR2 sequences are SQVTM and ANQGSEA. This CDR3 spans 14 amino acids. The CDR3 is CSVAGTGGYRGYTF.

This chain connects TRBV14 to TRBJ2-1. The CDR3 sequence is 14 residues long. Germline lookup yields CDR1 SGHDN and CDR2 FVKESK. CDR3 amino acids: CASSQDHLGNEQFF. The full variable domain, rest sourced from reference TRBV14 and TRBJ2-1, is EAGVTQFPSHSVIEKGQTVTLRCDPISGHDNLYWYRRVMGKEIKFLLHFVKESKQDESGMPNNRFLAERTGGTYSTLKVQPAELEDSGVYFCASSQDHLGNEQFFGPGTRLTVL.

The CDR3 region is CASSTDPGGYEQYF. This chain joins TRBV7-2 and TRBJ2-7; the D call from TCRdb, TRBD1, cannot be confirmed without DNA. This CDR3 comprises 14 residues. Germline CDR1 SGHTA, CDR2 FQGNSA. Complete variable domain (other parts from reference TRBV7-2 and TRBJ2-7): GAGVSQSPSNKVTEKGKDVELRCDPISGHTALYWYRQSLGQGLEFLIYFQGNSAPDKSGLPSDRFSAERTGGSVSTLTIQRTQQEDSAVYLCASSTDPGGYEQYFGPGTRLTVT.

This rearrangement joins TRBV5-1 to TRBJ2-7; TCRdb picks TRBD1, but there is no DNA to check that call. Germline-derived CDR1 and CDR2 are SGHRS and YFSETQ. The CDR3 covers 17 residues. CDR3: CASSLAKRGQGLDEQYF.

CDR3 sequence: CASSSRTGSSYGYTF. V and J are TRBV9 and TRBJ1-2; checking the TCRdb D call of TRBD1 is not possible without DNA. CDR3 size: 15 residues. Germline-derived CDR1 and CDR2 are SGDLS and YYNGEE.

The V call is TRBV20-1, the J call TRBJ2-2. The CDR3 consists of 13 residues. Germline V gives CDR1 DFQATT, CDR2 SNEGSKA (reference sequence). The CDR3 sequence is CSARDNRAGELFF.

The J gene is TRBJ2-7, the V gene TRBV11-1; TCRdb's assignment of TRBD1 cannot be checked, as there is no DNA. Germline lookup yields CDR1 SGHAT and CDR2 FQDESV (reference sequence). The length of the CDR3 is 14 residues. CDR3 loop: CASSLQGARYEQYF.